This entry is about one TCR beta chain. What antigen it recognizes has not been identified. No much larger clone is present one base from it, and per-base qualities are unavailable. Participants in the prospective study were enrolled through a virtual design, were aged roughly 18 to 100 years, and lived in 20 to 30 United States geographic areas. In the prospective study, cohorts were assigned on the basis of participant-reported clinical history obtained from a screening survey and a study questionnaire. For ImmuneRACE Cohort 3, a participant was defined as recovered based on two consecutive negative NP/OP PCR tests, clearance by a healthcare professional, or resolution of symptoms. In the prospective study, whole blood, serum and a nasopharyngeal or oropharyngeal swab were collected from each participant by mobile phlebotomists. Over a roughly 2-month period, participants in the prospective study had the option of providing additional blood draws and questionnaires. Before DNA extraction, blood samples from the prospective study were shipped at room temperature or frozen.

The germline V gene provides CDR1 SGHAT and CDR2 FQNNGV. The trim is 1 base for V and 2 bases for J, with a gap of 12 bases between the germline ends. Reading from cysteine to phenylalanine, the CDR3 counts 16 amino acids. The kept DNA is CDR3 alone, 48 bases in frame from the first base. The sample belongs to a study of blood T cell repertoires in COVID-19 (TCRdb year 2020). Looking at the study overall: Samples from collaborators originated in the United States, Italy and Spain and spanned both the acute and convalescent phases of COVID-19. The material from the prospective study consisted of cDNA or gDNA derived from T cells, B-cell-depleted T cells, or PBMCs. The dataset comprised deeply sampled blood TCRbeta repertoires from subjects exposed to, actively infected with, or recovered from COVID-19. The repertoires were made available in a free public database intended to serve as a resource for research on the immune response to SARS-CoV-2. The samples were drawn from two sources: the first 160 participants of the ongoing ImmuneRACE study, and 1,200 or so subjects contributed by 6 global collaborators. The sample metadata nearly always contained a de-identified subject ID, COVID-19 status, age in years and sex. HLA class I and class II types, where available, came from metadata supplied by the sample provider rather than from assay-based typing.

General findings and caveats noted by the study authors: How much clinical and demographic metadata was included differed by source and by participant, and the metadata was provided uncurated.

TCRbeta CDR3 regions were amplified from genomic DNA using the immunoSEQ Assay, a bias-controlled multiplex PCR. The authors' analysis ran thus. The number of nucleated cells in each sample was estimated from the amplification of reference gene primers within the assay. Sequence reads were collapsed and filtered to measure the absolute abundance of every unique TCRbeta CDR3 rearrangement. Productive Simpson clonality was computed per sample as the square root of Simpson's diversity index over productive rearrangements. TCRdb re-hosts the immuneACCESS table, in-frame sequences only. Its copies lack some clones; in the studies checked, an unresolved V gene accounts for under half of them, and the cause for the rest is not known. D and trimming come from the DNA, and the V and J calls and clone size come from that table. This sample comprises approximately 160,000 clones, roughly 80% of them detected only once. Of the sample, about 8.6% falls within the top ten clones.

The sample consisted of PBMCs or T cells enriched from blood (not recorded which). The sequence links TRBV11-2 to TRBJ1-5, with the identity of the D gene unclear. The receptor was derived from a woman aged 45-65 years who had recovered from COVID-19. The CDR3 protein sequence reads: CASSLGRGQGNQPQHF. The nucleotide sequence is given as TGTGCCAGCAGCTTAGGTCGAGGGCAGGGCAATCAGCCCCAGCATTTT.